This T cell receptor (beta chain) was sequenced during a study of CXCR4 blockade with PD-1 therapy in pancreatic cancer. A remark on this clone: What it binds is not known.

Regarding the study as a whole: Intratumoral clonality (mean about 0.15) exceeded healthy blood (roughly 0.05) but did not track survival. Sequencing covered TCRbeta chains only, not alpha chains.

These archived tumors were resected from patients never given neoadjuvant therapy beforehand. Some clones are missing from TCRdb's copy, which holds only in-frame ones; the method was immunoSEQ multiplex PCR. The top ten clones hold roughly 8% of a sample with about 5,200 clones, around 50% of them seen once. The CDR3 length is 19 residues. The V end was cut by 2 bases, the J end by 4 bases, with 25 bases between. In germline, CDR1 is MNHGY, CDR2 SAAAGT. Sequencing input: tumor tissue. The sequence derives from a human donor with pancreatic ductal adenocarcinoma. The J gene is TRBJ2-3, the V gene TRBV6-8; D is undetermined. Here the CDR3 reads CASSYAIAQGQIAADTQYF. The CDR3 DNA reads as TGTGCCAGCAGTTACGCGATAGCCCAAGGGCAAATAGCCGCAGATACGCAGTATTTT.